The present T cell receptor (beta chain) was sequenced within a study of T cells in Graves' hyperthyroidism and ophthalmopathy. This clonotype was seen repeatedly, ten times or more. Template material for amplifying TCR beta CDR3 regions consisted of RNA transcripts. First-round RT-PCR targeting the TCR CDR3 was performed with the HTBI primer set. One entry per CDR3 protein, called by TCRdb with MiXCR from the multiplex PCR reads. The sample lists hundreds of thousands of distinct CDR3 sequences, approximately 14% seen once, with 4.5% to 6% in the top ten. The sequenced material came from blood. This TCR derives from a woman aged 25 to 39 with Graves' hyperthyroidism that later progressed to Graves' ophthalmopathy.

The CDR3 DNA sequence: TGTGCCAGCGCGATCGACGGAATCAATCAGCCCCAGCATTTT. Its translation is CASAIDGINQPQHF. The chain is built from TRBV11-2 and TRBJ1-5; no reliable D call. Trimming removed 8 bases from V and 3 bases from J, with 14 bases in between. Germline values: CDR1 SGHAT, CDR2 FQNNGV. The CDR3 consists of 14 residues.